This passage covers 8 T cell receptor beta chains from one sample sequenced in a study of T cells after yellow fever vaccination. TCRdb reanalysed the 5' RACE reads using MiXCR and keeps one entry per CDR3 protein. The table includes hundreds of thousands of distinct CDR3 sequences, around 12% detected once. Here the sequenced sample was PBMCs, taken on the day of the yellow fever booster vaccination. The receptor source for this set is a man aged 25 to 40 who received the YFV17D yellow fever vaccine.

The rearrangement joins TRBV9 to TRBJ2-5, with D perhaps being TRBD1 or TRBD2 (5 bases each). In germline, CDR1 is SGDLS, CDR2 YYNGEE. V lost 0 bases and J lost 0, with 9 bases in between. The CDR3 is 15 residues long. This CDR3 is CASSVAGGNQETQYF. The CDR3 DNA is TGTGCCAGCAGCGTAGCTGGGGGAAACCAAGAGACCCAGTACTTC.

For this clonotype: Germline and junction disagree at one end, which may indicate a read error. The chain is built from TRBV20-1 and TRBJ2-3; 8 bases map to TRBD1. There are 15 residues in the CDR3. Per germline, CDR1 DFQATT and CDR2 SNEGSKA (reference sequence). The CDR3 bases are TGCTGTGCTAGAGGCGCCGGACAGGGTGCAGATACGCAGTATTTT. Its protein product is CCARGAGQGADTQYF.

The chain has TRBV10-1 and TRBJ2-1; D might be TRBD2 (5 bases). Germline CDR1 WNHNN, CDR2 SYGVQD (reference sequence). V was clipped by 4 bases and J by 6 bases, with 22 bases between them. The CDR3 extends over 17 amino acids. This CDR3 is CASSGWPPAAYGNEQFF. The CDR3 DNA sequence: TGCGCCAGCAGTGGATGGCCCCCAGCGGCTTATGGCAATGAGCAGTTCTTC.

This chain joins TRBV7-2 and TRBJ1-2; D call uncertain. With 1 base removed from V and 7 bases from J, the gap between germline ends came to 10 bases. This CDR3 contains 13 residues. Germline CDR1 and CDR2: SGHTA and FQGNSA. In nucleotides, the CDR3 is TGTGCCAGCAGCTTAGAAGCCAGAGTTGGCTACACCTTC. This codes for CASSLEARVGYTF.

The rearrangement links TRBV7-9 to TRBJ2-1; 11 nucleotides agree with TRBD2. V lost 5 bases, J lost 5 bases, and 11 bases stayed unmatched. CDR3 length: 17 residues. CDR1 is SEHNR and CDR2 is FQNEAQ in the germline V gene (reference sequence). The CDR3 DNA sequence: TGTGCCAGCAGCCTCCTATCGACTAGCGGGATTAACAATGAGCAGTTCTTC. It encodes CASSLLSTSGINNEQFF.

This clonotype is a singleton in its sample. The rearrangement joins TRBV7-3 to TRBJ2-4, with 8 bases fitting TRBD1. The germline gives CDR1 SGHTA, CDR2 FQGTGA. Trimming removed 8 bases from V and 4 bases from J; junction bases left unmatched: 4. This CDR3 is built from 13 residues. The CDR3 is CASPGQEKNIQYF. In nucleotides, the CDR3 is TGTGCCAGCCCGGGACAGGAGAAAAACATTCAGTACTTC.

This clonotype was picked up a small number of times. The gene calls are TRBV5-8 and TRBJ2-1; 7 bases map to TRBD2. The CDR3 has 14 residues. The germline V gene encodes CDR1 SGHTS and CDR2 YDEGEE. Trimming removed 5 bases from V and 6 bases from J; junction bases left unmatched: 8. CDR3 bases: TGTGCCAGCAGGAGCGGGAATCCATCCAATGAGCAGTTCTTC. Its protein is CASRSGNPSNEQFF.

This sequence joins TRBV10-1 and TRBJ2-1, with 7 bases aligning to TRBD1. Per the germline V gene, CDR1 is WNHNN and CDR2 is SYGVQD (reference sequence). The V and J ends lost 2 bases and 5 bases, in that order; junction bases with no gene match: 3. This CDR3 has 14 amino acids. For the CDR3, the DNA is TGCGCCAGCAGTGAGGGGACAGTGAACAATGAGCAGTTCTTC. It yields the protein CASSEGTVNNEQFF.